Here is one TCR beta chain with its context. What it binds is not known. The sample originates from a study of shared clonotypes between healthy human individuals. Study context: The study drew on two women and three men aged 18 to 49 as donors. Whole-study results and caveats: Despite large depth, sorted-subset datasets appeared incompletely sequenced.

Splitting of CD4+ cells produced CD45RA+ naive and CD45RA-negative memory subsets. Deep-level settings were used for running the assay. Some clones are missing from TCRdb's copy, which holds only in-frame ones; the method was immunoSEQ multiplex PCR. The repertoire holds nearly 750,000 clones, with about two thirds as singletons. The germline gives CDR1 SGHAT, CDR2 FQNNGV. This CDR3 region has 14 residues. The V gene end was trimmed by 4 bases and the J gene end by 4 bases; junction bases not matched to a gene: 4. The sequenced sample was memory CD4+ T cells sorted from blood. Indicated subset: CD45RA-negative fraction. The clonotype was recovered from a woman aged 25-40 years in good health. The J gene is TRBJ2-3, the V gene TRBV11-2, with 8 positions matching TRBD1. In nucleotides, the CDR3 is TGTGCCAGCAGCTCAGGGGGCCTTGCAGATACGCAGTATTTT. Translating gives CASSSGGLADTQYF.